The clone carrying this T cell receptor (beta chain) was counted between two and nine times. No antigen is known for it. This sample is part of a study of identical twins. Overall study results and limits: High-abundance cord blood beta clonotypes had fewer insertions; memory repertoires showed none. Models underestimated out-of-frame TCR alpha sharing in monozygotic twins.

Germline CDR1 reads SGHDT; CDR2 reads YYEEEE. J was trimmed by 4 bases and V by 4 bases; bases with no gene match: 7. The CDR3 is made up of 16 amino acids. Addition of a universal primer site occurred through template switching, and cDNA carried unique molecular identifiers. Each CDR3 protein gets one entry after TCRdb re-called the 5' RACE reads with MiXCR. The profile shows 200,000 to 250,000 distinct CDR3 sequences, over 12% of them singletons. Healthy Caucasians made up all donors. Specimen: memory (CD45RO+) T cells sorted from blood. This TCR derives from a woman under 30 in good health. The chain uses TRBV5-6 and TRBJ2-3, with 12 nucleotides matching TRBD2. CDR3 sequence: CASSGGLAGWSDTQYF. The CDR3 DNA reads TGTGCCAGCAGCGGCGGACTAGCGGGATGGTCAGATACGCAGTATTTT.